The present T cell receptor beta chain was sequenced within a study of metastatic and nonmetastatic thyroid tumors. MiXCR reprocessed the PCR reads for TCRdb. This sample has about 7,100 clones, with over 30% found just once. Prior to thyroid surgery, none of the patients had received any treatment. In germline, CDR1 is MNHNS, CDR2 SASEGT. The CDR3 covers 13 residues. Study-wide results and caveats: The reported finding was significantly higher TCR beta diversity in malignant thyroid tumors relative to benign nodules, in blood and tumor.

Concerning this clone: The antigen remains undetermined. One end of the junction is discordant with germline, which a read error may explain.

Sequencing was done on a sample of adjacent normal tissue. This TCR was recovered from a female donor with papillary thyroid cancer or a benign thyroid nodule (not recorded which). Some clones in this sample may be carry-over from other donors' samples. This chain uses TRBV6-1 with TRBJ2-7; TRBD1 is a possible D gene (6 bases). The CDR3 loop is CASPRDMEYGQYF. In nucleotides, the CDR3 is TGTGCCAGCCCCCGGGACATGGAGTACGGGCAGTACTTC.